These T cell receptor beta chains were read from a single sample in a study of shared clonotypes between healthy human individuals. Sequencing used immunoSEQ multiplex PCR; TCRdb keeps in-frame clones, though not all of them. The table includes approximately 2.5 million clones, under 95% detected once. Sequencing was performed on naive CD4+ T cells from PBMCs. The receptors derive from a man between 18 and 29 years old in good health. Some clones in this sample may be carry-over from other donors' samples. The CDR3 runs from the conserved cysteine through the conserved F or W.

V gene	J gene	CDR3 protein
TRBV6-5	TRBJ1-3	CASSYRKGPGNTIYF
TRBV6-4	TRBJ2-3	CASSVSGDTDTQYF
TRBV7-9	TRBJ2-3	CASSLEGQGADTQYF
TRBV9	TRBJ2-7	CASSVAPTDSYEQYF
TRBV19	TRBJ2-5	CASSIAGTSGYPTQETQYF
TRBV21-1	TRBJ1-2	CASSKKAREKHGYTF
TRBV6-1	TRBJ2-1	CASRGPGQGEQFF
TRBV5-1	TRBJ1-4	CASSLALVGEKLFF
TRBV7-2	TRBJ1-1	CASSLERGALNTEAFF
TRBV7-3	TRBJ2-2	CASSLGPTGELFF
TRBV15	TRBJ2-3	CATSRPYRGIAPYTQYF
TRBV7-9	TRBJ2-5	CASSLTRRGGETQYF
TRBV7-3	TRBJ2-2	CASTTKGGNTGELFF
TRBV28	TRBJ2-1	CASSFPLRQNEQFF